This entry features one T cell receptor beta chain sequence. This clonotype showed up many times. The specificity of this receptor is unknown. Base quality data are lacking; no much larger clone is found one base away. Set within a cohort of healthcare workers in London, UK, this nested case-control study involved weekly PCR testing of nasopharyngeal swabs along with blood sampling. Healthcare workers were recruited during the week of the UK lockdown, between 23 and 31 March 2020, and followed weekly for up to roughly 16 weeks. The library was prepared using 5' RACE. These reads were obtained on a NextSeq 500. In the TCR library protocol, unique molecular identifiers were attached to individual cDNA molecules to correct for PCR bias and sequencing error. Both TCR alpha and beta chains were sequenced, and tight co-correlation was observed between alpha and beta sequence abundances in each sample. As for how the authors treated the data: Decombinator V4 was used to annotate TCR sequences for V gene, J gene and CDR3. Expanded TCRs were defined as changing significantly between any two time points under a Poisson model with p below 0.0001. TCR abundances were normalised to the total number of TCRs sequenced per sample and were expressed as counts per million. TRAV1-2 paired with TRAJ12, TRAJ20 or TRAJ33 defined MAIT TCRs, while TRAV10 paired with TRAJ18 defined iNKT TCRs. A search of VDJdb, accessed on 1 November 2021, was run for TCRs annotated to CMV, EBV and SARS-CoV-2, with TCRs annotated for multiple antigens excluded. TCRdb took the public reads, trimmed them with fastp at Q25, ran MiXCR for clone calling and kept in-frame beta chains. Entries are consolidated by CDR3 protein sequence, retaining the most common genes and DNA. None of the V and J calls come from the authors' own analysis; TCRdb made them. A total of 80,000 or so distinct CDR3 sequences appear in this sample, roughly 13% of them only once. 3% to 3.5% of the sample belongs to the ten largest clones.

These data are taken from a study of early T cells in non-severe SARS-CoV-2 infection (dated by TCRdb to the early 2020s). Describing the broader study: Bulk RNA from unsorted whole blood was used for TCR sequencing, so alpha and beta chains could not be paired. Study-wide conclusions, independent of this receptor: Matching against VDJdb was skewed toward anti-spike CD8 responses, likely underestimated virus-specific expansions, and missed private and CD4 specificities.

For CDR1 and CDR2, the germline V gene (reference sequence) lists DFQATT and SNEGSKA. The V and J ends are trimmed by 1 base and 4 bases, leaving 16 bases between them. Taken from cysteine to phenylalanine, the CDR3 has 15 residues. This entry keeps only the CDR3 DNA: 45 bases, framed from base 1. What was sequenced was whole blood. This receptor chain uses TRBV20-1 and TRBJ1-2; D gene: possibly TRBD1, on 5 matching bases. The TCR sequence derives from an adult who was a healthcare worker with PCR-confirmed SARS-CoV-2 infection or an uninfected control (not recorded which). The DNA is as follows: TGCAGTGCTAGAGGGCGGGGGACCCTTGGCTATGGCTACACCTTC. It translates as CSARGRGTLGYGYTF.